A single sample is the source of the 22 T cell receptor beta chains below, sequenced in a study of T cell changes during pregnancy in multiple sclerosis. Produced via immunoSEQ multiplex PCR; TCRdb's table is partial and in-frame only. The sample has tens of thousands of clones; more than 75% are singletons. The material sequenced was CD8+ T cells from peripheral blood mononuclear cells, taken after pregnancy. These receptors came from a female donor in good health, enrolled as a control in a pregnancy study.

CDR3 sequence: CASLRDRGADTQYF. The CDR3 DNA is TGTGCCAGCCTCCGGGACAGGGGGGCAGATACGCAGTATTTT. The chain combines TRBV6-5 with TRBJ2-3, with 11 nucleotides matching TRBD1. CDR3 length: 14 amino acids. Germline V gives CDR1 MNHEY, CDR2 SVGAGI. After removal of 8 bases from V and 4 bases from J, the junction contained 5 bases not matched to a gene.

The CDR3 bases are TGTGCCAGTAGTCCGACAGAGAATCAGCCCCAGCATTTT. As protein: CASSPTENQPQHF. This chain connects TRBV19 to TRBJ1-5; a weak D match, TRBD1 (5 bases). Trimming stripped 5 bases from V and 4 bases from J, with 9 bases between. The CDR3 extends over 13 amino acids. Germline-derived CDR1 and CDR2 are LNHDA and SQIVND (reference sequence).

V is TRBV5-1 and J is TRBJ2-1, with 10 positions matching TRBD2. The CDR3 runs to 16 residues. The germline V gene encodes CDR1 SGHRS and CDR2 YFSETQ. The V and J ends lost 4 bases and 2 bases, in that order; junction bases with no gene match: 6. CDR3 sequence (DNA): TGCGCCAGCAGCGGATCTAGCGGGGGCCCCTACAATGAGCAGTTCTTC. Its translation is CASSGSSGGPYNEQFF.

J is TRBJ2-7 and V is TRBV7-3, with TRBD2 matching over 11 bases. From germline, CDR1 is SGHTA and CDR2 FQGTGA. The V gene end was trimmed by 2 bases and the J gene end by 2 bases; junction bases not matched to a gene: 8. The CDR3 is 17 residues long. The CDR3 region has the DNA TGTGCCAGCAGCTTAGAAGGGCTAGCGGGGGGAGCCTACGAGCAGTACTTC. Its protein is CASSLEGLAGGAYEQYF. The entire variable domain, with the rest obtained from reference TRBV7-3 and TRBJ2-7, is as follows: GAGVSQTPSNKVTEKGKYVELRCDPISGHTALYWYRQSLGQGPEFLIYFQGTGAADDSGLPNDRFFAVRPEGSVSTLKIQRTERGDSAVYLCASSLEGLAGGAYEQYFGPGTRLTVT.

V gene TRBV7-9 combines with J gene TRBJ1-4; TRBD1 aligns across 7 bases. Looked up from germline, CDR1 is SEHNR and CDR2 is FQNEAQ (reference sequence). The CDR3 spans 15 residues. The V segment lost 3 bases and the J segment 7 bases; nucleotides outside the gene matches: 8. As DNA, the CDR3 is TGTGCCAGCAGCTTTACGGACAGGTCAAGTGAAAAACTGTTTTTT. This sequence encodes CASSFTDRSSEKLFF.

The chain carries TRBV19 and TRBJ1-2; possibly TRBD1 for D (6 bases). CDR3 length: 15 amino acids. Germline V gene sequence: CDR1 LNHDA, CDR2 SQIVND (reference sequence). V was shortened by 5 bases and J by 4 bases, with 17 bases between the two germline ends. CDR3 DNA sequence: TGTGCCAGTAGTGATATTGGGGACATTCTCTATGGCTACACCTTC. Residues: CASSDIGDILYGYTF.

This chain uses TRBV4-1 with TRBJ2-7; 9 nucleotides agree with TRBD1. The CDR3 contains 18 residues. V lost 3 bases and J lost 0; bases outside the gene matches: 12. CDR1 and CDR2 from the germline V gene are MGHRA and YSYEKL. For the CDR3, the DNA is TGCGCCAGCAGCCAGAGGACAGGGGCGTTCTTAAGCTCCTACGAGCAGTACTTC. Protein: CASSQRTGAFLSSYEQYF.

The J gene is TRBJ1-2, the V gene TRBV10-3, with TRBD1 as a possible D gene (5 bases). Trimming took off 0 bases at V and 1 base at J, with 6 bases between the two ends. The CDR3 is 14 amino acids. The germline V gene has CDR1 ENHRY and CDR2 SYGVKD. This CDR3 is CAISESQGNYGYTF. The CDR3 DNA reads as TGTGCCATCAGTGAGTCGCAGGGTAACTATGGCTACACCTTC.

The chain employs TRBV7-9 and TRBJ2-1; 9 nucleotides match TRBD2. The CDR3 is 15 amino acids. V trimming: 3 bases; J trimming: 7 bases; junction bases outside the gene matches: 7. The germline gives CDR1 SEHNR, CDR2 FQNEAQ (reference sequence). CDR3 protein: CASSFTTSGENEQFF. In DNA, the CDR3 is TGTGCCAGCAGCTTCACGACTAGCGGAGAGAATGAGCAGTTCTTC.

The CDR3 spells CASSPQDEAFF. In DNA, the CDR3 is TGTGCCAGCAGCCCCCAGGATGAAGCTTTCTTT. The chain carries TRBV6-6 and TRBJ1-1; D remains ambiguous. The CDR3 is made up of 11 amino acids. Germline CDR1 reads MNHNY; CDR2 reads SVGAGI (reference sequence). The V end was cut by 6 bases, the J end by 7 bases, with 9 bases between.

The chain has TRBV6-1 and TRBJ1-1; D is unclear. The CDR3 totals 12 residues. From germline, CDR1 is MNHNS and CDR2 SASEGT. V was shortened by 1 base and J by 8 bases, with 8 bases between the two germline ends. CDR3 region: CASSEDRLEAFF. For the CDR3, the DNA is TGTGCCAGCAGTGAAGACCGCCTAGAAGCTTTCTTT.

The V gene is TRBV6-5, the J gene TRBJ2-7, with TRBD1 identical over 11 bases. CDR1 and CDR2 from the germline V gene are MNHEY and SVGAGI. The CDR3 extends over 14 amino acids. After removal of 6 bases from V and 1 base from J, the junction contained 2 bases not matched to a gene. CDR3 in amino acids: CASSRDRGSYEQYF. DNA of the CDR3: TGTGCCAGCAGCCGGGACAGGGGGTCCTACGAGCAGTACTTC.

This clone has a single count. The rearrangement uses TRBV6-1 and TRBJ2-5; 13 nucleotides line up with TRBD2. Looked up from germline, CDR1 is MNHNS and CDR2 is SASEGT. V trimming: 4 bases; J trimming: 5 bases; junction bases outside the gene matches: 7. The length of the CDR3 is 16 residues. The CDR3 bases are TGTGCCAGCAGTGCCGGACTAGCGGGGGTGAGGGAGACCCAGTACTTC. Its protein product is CASSAGLAGVRETQYF.

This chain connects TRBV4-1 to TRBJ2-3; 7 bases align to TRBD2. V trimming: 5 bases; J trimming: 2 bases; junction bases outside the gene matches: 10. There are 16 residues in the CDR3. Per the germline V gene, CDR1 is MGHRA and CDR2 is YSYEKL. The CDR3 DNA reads TGCGCCAGCAGCTTTAAACTAGCGACGGACACAGATACGCAGTATTTT. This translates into CASSFKLATDTDTQYF.

The CDR3 loop reads CASSLEGTGPETQYF. The CDR3 nucleotides are TGTGCCAGCAGCTTAGAGGGGACAGGGCCAGAGACCCAGTACTTC. This chain connects TRBV7-2 to TRBJ2-5, with TRBD1 identical over 9 bases. The V gene end was trimmed by 1 base and the J gene end by 4 bases; junction bases not matched to a gene: 4. CDR1 is SGHTA and CDR2 is FQGNSA in the germline V gene. The CDR3 extends over 15 amino acids.

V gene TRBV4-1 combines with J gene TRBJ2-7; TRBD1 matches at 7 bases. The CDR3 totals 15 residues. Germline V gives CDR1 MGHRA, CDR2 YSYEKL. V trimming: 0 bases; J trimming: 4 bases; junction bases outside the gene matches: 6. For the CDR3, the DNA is TGCGCCAGCAGCCAAGAGCCACAGGGGATTTACGAGCAGTACTTC. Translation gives CASSQEPQGIYEQYF.

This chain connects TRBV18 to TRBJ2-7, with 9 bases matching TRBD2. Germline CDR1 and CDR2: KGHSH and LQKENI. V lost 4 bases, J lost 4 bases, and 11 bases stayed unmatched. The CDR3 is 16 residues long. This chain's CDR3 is CASSLEAGGPVYEQYF. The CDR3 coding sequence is TGTGCCAGCTCACTCGAAGCGGGGGGACCTGTATACGAGCAGTACTTC. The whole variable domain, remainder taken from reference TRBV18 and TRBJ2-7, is NAGVMQNPRHLVRRRGQEARLRCSPMKGHSHVYWYRQLPEEGLKFMVYLQKENIIDESGMPKERFSAEFPKEGPSILRIQQVVRGDSAAYFCASSLEAGGPVYEQYFGPGTRLTVT.

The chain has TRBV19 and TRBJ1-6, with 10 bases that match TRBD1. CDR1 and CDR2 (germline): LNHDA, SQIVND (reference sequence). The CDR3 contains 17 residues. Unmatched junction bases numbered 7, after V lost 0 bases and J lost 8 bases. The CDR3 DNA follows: TGTGCCAGTAGTATAGACGGGACAGGGGATAATCATTCACCCCTCCACTTT. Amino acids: CASSIDGTGDNHSPLHF.

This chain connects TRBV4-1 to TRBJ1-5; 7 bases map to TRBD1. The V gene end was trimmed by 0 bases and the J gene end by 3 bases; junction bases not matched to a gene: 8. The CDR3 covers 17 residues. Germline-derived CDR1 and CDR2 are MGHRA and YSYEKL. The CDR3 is CASSQDPGQNFNQPQHF. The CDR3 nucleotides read TGCGCCAGCAGCCAAGACCCGGGACAGAATTTCAATCAGCCCCAGCATTTT.

CDR3 DNA sequence: TGTGCCAGCAGCCCCCAGACAGCCACCTTCTACGAGCAGTACTTC. Amino acids: CASSPQTATFYEQYF. The chain links TRBV9 to TRBJ2-7, with D possibly being TRBD1 (5 bases). The CDR3 covers 15 residues. Trimming removed 4 bases at V and 3 bases at J, with 17 bases between. Germline lookup yields CDR1 SGDLS and CDR2 YYNGEE.

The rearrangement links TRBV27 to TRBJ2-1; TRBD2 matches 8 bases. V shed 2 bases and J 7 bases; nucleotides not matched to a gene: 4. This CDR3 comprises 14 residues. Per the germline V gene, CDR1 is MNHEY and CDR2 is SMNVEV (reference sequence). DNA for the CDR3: TGTGCCAGCAGTTTACCGGGGGGGGTGAATGAGCAGTTCTTC. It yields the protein CASSLPGGVNEQFF.

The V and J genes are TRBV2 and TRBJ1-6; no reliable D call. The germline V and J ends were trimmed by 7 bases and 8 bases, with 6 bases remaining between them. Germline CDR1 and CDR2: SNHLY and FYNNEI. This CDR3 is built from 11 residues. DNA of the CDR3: TGTGCCAGCAATCGAGATTCACCCCTCCACTTT. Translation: CASNRDSPLHF. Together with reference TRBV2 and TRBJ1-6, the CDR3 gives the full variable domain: EPEVTQTPSHQVTQMGQEVILRCVPISNHLYFYWYRQILGQKVEFLVSFYNNEISEKSEIFDDQFSVERPDGSNFTLKIRSTKLEDSAMYFCASNRDSPLHFGNGTRLTVT.